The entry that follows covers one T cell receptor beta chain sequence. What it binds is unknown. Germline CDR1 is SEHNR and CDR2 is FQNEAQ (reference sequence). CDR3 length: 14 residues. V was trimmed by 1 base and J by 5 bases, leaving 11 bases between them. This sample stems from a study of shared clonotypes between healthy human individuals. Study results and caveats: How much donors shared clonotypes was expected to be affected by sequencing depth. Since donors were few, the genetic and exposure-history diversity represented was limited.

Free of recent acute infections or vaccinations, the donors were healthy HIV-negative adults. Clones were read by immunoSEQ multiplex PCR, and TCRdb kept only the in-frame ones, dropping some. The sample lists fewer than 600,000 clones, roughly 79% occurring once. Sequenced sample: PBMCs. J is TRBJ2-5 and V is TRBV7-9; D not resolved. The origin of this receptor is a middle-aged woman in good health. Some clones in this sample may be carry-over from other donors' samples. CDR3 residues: CASSLGLPGETQYF. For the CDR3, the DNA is TGTGCCAGCAGCTTAGGCCTCCCTGGGGAGACCCAGTACTTC.